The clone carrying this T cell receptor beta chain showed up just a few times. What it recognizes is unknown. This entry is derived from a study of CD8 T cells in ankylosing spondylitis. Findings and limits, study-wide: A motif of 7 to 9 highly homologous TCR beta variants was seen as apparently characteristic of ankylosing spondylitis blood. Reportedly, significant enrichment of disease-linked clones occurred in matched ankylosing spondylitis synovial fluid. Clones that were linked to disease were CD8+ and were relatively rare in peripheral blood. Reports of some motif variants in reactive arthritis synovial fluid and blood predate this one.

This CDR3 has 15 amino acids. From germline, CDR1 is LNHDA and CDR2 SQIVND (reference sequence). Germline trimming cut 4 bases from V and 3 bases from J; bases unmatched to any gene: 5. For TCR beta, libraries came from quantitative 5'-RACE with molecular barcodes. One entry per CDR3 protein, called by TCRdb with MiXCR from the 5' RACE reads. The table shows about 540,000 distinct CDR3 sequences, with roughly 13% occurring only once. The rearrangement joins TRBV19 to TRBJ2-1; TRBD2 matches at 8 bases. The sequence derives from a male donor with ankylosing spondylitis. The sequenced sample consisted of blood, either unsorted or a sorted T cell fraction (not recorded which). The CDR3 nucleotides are TGTGCCAGTAGTAAGAGCGGGAGTGTCTACAATGAGCAGTTCTTC. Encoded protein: CASSKSGSVYNEQFF.